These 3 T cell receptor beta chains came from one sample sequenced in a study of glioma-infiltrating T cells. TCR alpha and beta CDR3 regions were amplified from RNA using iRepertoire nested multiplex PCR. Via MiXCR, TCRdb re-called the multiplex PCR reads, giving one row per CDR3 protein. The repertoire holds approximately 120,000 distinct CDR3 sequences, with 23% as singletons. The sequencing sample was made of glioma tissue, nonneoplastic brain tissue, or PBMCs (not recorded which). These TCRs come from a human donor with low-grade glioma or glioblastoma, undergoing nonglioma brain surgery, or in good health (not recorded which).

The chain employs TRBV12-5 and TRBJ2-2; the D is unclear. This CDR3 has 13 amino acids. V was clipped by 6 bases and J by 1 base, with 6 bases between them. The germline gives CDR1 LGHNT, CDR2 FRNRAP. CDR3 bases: TGTGCTAGTGGCCAGATGAACACCGGGGAGCTGTTTTTT. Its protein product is CASGQMNTGELFF.

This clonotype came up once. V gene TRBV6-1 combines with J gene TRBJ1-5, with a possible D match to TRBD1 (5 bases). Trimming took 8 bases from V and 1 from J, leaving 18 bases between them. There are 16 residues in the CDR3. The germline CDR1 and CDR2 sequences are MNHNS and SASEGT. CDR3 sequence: CASGGGEGQSNQPQHF. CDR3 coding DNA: TGTGCCAGCGGTGGGGGAGAGGGGCAGAGCAATCAGCCCCAGCATTTT.

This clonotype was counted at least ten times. CDR3 amino acids: CSAREPAYNSPLHF. CDR3 nucleotide sequence: TGCAGTGCTAGAGAACCCGCCTATAATTCACCCCTCCACTTT. J is TRBJ1-6 and V is TRBV20-1, with D unresolved. This CDR3 spans 14 amino acids. The germline V gene has CDR1 DFQATT and CDR2 SNEGSKA (reference sequence). V lost 0 bases, J lost 2 bases, and 5 bases lay in between.